Each of the 7 T cell receptor beta chains below was sequenced from the same sample in a study of a mutant IDH1 vaccine in newly diagnosed glioma. Time point described: week 11, during vaccination. One vaccine dose held 300 ug of mutant IDH1 20-mer peptide and came with topical imiquimod. Profiling relied on immunoSEQ multiplex PCR, and the TCRdb table lists in-frame clones only, not all of them. The repertoire holds some 40,000 clones, with 80% as singletons. Their cognate antigens are unknown. The sample in question was peripheral blood mononuclear cells (PBMCs), obtained from a glioma patient whose treatment included an IDH1 peptide vaccine. Receptors were obtained from a woman younger than 45 with glioma. Some clones in this sample may be carry-over from other donors' samples.

This chain connects TRBV10-2 to TRBJ1-5; TRBD1 agrees at 7 bases. Germline V gives CDR1 WSHSY, CDR2 SAAADI. This CDR3 comprises 14 residues. With V trimmed by 6 bases and J by 2 bases, 4 bases remained unmatched. This CDR3 is CASRPDRGNQPQHF. As DNA, the CDR3 is TGCGCCAGCAGACCCGACAGGGGCAATCAGCCCCAGCATTTT.

This clone was counted between two and nine times. This sequence joins TRBV4-1 and TRBJ1-5; a weak D match, TRBD1 (5 bases). CDR3 length: 16 amino acids. V shed 0 bases and J shed 2 bases, with 11 bases lying between them. Germline V CDR1 and CDR2: MGHRA, YSYEKL. The CDR3 protein is CASSQDGGYGNQPQHF. In DNA, the CDR3 is TGCGCCAGCAGCCAAGACGGGGGGTATGGCAATCAGCCCCAGCATTTT.

This clone showed up just once. This chain links TRBV6-6 with TRBJ2-7, with 7 positions matching TRBD2. The CDR3 extends over 15 amino acids. Per the germline V gene, CDR1 is MNHNY and CDR2 is SVGAGI (reference sequence). J lost 7 bases, V lost 6 bases, and 15 bases had no gene match. CDR3: CASSTPASGEEEQYF. CDR3 sequence (DNA): TGTGCCAGCAGCACCCCCGCTAGCGGCGAGGAGGAGCAGTACTTC.

This rearrangement joins TRBV4-1 to TRBJ2-3; TRBD1 is a possible D gene (6 bases). Deletions cut 3 bases from V and 4 bases from J, with 11 bases between. The germline V gene has CDR1 MGHRA and CDR2 YSYEKL. The CDR3 is 14 residues long. The CDR3 bases are TGCGCCAGCAGCCAGACAGGTCTTGCAGATACGCAGTATTTT. Translation: CASSQTGLADTQYF.

This clone qualifies as medium-sized. The gene calls are TRBV21-1 and TRBJ1-1; the D segment call TRBD1 is taken from the table without a DNA check. TRBV21-1 has pseudogene status. The CDR3 runs to 20 residues. The chain's CDR3 is CASSKCRDAGQSAMNTEAFF. Written as DNA, the CDR3 is TGTGCCAGCAGCAAATGTAGGGACGCAGGACAGTCAGCCATGAACACTGAAGCTTTCTTT.

The rearrangement uses TRBV7-2 and TRBJ1-2; no clear D gene. Trimming took off 1 base at V and 2 bases at J, with 11 bases between the two ends. Germline lookup yields CDR1 SGHTA and CDR2 FQGNSA. The CDR3 extends over 15 amino acids. CDR3: CASSLDSFGNYGYTF. The CDR3 nucleotides are TGTGCCAGCAGCTTAGACTCCTTCGGGAACTATGGCTACACCTTC.

This clone turned up a few times. The chain recombines TRBV29-1 with TRBJ1-2; D unclear. V lost 0 bases and J 9 bases, leaving 17 bases between the germline ends. CDR3 length equals 14 residues. Germline CDR1 SQVTM, CDR2 ANQGSEA. The CDR3 region has the DNA TGCAGCGTTGAAGATCTCTCTTTAGGGCGGCGCTACACCTTC. Its translation is CSVEDLSLGRRYTF.